This T cell receptor beta chain was recorded in a study of CD8+CD57+ T cells in acquired aplastic anemia. Looking at the study overall: DNA per sorted CD4+ or CD8+ sample ranged about 0.19 to 30 ug, averaging roughly 3.3 ug. Study conclusions and caveats: Statistical testing detected no significant gap in CD8+ Simpson's diversity between patients and controls.

Germline V lookup: CDR1 ENHRY, CDR2 SYGVKD. V was pared by 11 bases and J by 8 bases, with 21 bases between. The CDR3 length is 13 residues. Genomic DNA, the template, was used for profiling of the TCR beta VDJ and CDR3. In TCRdb, the reads were re-called with MiXCR into one record per CDR3 protein. Of hundreds of thousands of distinct CDR3 sequences listed, roughly 68% were seen once; the top ten hold approximately 3.8%. Notes on this clonotype: Antigen unknown. This may be a read error: a much more frequent sequence differs by one nucleotide.

The chain joins TRBV10-3 to TRBJ1-2; D may be TRBD1 (5 bases). The clonotype was recovered from a human donor in good health, serving as a control. The sequenced sample consisted of sorted CD4+, CD8+, or CD8+CD57+ T cells (not recorded which) from PBMCs. CDR3 residues: CAGSYGRVGGYTF. The CDR3 coding sequence is TGTGCCGGCAGTTACGGCAGGGTCGGGGGCTACACCTTC.